This T cell receptor (beta chain) was documented in a study of T cells in Graves' hyperthyroidism and ophthalmopathy. Study-level findings and limits: Most thyroid clonotypes expanded above 0.001 appeared in blood too.

Ten or more counts support this clonotype. The antigen remains unidentified. The investigators amplified TCR beta CDR3 regions from RNA transcripts. RT-PCR in the first round (using the HTBI primer set) targeted the TCR CDR3. TCRdb fed the multiplex PCR reads into MiXCR, producing one record per CDR3 protein. The sample yields 450,000 to 650,000 distinct CDR3 sequences, around 20% seen once. From germline, CDR1 is MNHEY and CDR2 SVGEGT. The CDR3 covers 15 residues. V lost 6 bases to trimming and J lost 6 bases, with 17 bases between them. Clinicians diagnosed patients from clinical symptoms, serum thyroxine and TRAb, thyroid ultrasound and orbital computed tomography.

V usage is TRBV6-2 or TRBV6-3 and J usage is TRBJ2-2; D perhaps matches TRBD2 (5 bases). Input material: blood. The TCR originated in a man aged 18 to 30 with Graves' hyperthyroidism. CDR3 coding DNA: TGTGCCAGCAGGGAGGCTGTCAGATTGGCCGGGGAGCTGTTTTTT. Translated: CASREAVRLAGELFF.